This TCR beta chain was profiled in a study of T cell repertoires in cytomegalovirus infection. Study context: Indicated by public TCR beta signatures were CMV infection and matching HLA type. Study-wide points: Cumulative public TCR beta family frequency identified carriers of CMV plus the relevant HLA. HLA-C-restricted CMV clonotypes gave the most frequent clonotype in two of eight donors.

TCRdb re-derived calls from the reads in MiXCR, one entry per CDR3 protein. The data show tens of thousands of distinct CDR3 sequences, with more than 20% seen just once and around 79% held by the top ten. A word on this clonotype: Its antigen remains unidentified.

Sequencing was carried out using PBMCs, sequenced either directly or after in vitro stimulation (not recorded which). The receptor was isolated from a human donor in good health (CMV status not recorded). Some clones in this sample may be carry-over from other donors' samples.

The CDR3 coding sequence is TGTGCCAGCAGACCAAGAGACAGGGAGGTCGCTGAAGCTTTCTTT. As protein: CASRPRDREVAEAFF. The rearrangement joins TRBV3-1 to TRBJ1-1; TRBD1 agrees at 7 bases. The CDR3 extends over 15 amino acids. V trimming: 6 bases; J trimming: 6 bases; junction bases outside the gene matches: 13. Looked up from germline, CDR1 is LGHDT and CDR2 is YNNKEL (reference sequence).